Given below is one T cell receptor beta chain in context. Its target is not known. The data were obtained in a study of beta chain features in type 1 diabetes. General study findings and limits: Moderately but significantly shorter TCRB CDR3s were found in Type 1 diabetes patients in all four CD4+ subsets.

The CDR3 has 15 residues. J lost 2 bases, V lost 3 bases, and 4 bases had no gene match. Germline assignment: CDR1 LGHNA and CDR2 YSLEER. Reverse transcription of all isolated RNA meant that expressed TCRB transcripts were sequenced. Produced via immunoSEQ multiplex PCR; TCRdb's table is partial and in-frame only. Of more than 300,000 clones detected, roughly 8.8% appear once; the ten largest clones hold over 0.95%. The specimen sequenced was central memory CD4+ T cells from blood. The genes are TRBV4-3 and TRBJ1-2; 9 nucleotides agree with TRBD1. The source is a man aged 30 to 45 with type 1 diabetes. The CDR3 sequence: CASSHPGQGNYGYTF. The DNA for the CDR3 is TGCGCCAGCAGCCACCCCGGACAGGGGAACTATGGCTACACCTTC.